The 20 T cell receptor beta chains in this list originate from one sample, sequenced in a study of vaccination and CD4 T cells after COVID-19. These receptors have no identified antigens. The treatment: roughly 10-day PBMC culture with coronavirus spike peptide pools or control peptides (ViraFEST assay). Oncomine TCR Beta short-read sequencing was applied to DNA from cultured CD4+ T cells. MiXCR was run by TCRdb on the PCR reads, yielding one entry per CDR3 protein. Here the sample spans about 15,000 distinct CDR3 sequences, around 48% being singletons. This sample comprised CD4+ T cells from blood, cultured in vitro, obtained before SARS-CoV-2 vaccination. These receptors came from a human donor who had recovered from COVID-19.

The table lists this clonotype with a few counts. The chain is built from TRBV7-3 and TRBJ1-1, with no clear D. Trimming cost V 5 bases and J 5 bases, with 12 bases left between them. The CDR3 contains 13 residues. Germline V gene data show CDR1 as SGHTA and CDR2 as FQGTGA. CDR3 bases: TGTGCCAGCAGCCCTCCCCCGTTTACTGAAGCTTTCTTT. Encoded protein: CASSPPPFTEAFF.

In this sample, this clonotype turned up a few times. The chain is built from TRBV20-1 and TRBJ2-1; 10 bases agree with TRBD2. The CDR3 extends over 16 amino acids. The V and J ends lost 1 base and 2 bases, in that order; junction bases with no gene match: 5. The V gene's germline CDR1 is DFQATT and CDR2 SNEGSKA (reference sequence). CDR3 residues: CSARVRLAGAYNEQFF. The CDR3 region has the DNA TGCAGTGCTAGAGTGCGGCTAGCGGGGGCCTACAATGAGCAGTTCTTC.

This clonotype was seen only a few times. The V gene is TRBV28, the J gene TRBJ2-3, with 8 positions matching TRBD2. V dropped 2 bases and J dropped 9; count of bases not matched to a gene: 1. Germline V gene data show CDR1 as MDHEN and CDR2 as SYDVKM. This CDR3 contains 12 residues. The CDR3 DNA reads as TGTGCCAGCAGTTTAGCGGGAGGCACGCAGTATTTT. Amino acids: CASSLAGGTQYF.

This clonotype showed up just a few times. The chain recombines TRBV27 with TRBJ1-2, with a tentative D call TRBD1 (5 bases). The CDR3 runs to 14 residues. The V end was cut by 6 bases, the J end by 2 bases, with 13 bases between. Germline V lookup: CDR1 MNHEY, CDR2 SMNVEV (reference sequence). This CDR3 reads CASRGTGRNYGYTF. DNA of the CDR3: TGTGCCAGCAGGGGGACCGGCCGGAACTATGGCTACACCTTC.

This clonotype was seen only a few times. This chain connects TRBV5-1 to TRBJ1-3, with TRBD1 identical over 9 bases. The CDR3 totals 15 residues. The germline gives CDR1 SGHRS, CDR2 YFSETQ. With 2 bases clipped from V and 11 bases from J, the junction kept 11 bases outside the gene matches. CDR3 amino acids: CASSFGDRELIPIYF. As DNA, the CDR3 is TGCGCCAGCAGCTTTGGGGACAGGGAGTTAATCCCCATATATTTT. The full variable domain, in which reference TRBV5-1 and TRBJ1-3 provide the parts outside the CDR3, is KAGVTQTPRYLIKTRGQQVTLSCSPISGHRSVSWYQQTPGQGLQFLFEYFSETQRNKGNFPGRFSGRQFSNSRSEMNVSTLELGDSALYLCASSFGDRELIPIYFGEGSWLTVV.

There are a few counts of this clonotype. The chain couples TRBV20-1 to TRBJ1-1; TRBD1 might be the D (5 bases). Germline CDR1 reads DFQATT; CDR2 reads SNEGSKA (reference sequence). Between the trimmed V and J ends, which lost 7 bases and 1 base, there was a span of 10 bases. The CDR3 covers 12 residues. The CDR3 loop is CSVTGPNTEAFF. CDR3 coding DNA: TGCAGTGTGACGGGACCGAACACTGAAGCTTTCTTT.

A word on this clonotype: The junction shows a germline mismatch at one end, possibly a read error. The rearrangement links TRBV20-1 to TRBJ2-1; 9 bases line up with TRBD2. CDR3 length: 16 residues. The germline CDR1 and CDR2 sequences are DFQATT and SNEGSKA (reference sequence). CDR3: CGAGNMVAGVDNEQFF. CDR3 bases: TGCGGTGCTGGTAATATGGTAGCGGGAGTTGACAATGAGCAGTTCTTC.

Here the CDR3 reads CASSRSAGALGELFF. DNA for the CDR3: TGTGCCAGCAGTCGATCAGCGGGAGCTCTCGGGGAGCTGTTTTTT. The chain carries TRBV6-1 and TRBJ2-2; 8 bases are shared with TRBD2. The germline CDR1 and CDR2 sequences are MNHNS and SASEGT. This CDR3 region has 15 residues. Trimming removed 5 bases from V and 7 bases from J; junction bases left unmatched: 9.

The chain has TRBV6-1 and TRBJ1-5; 8 positions agree with TRBD1. V was pared by 7 bases and J by 2 bases, with 7 bases of the junction left unmatched. CDR1 and CDR2 (germline): MNHNS, SASEGT. CDR3 size: 15 residues. CDR3: CASIQGAEGNQPQHF. CDR3 DNA sequence: TGTGCCAGCATTCAGGGGGCAGAGGGCAATCAGCCCCAGCATTTT.

This clonotype appeared a few times. The chain has TRBV6-1 and TRBJ1-2, with 7 bases fitting TRBD1. V shed 6 bases and J 4 bases; nucleotides not matched to a gene: 11. The CDR3 runs to 15 residues. CDR1 and CDR2 from the germline V gene are MNHNS and SASEGT. The CDR3 DNA reads as TGTGCCAGCAGCCCCGTCGCAGGGGGTGTCTATGGCTACACCTTC. Translated: CASSPVAGGVYGYTF.

The chain uses TRBV2 and TRBJ2-1; D ambiguous. V was cut by 5 bases and J by 3 bases, with 2 bases left in between. CDR1 and CDR2 (germline): SNHLY, FYNNEI. The CDR3 is made up of 11 amino acids. The CDR3 reads CASSYYNEQFF. The CDR3 DNA is TGTGCCAGCAGTTACTACAATGAGCAGTTCTTC.

A single count supports this clonotype. This chain uses TRBV30 with TRBJ2-1; D unclear. Germline V gene sequence: CDR1 GTSNPN, CDR2 SVGIG (reference sequence). The CDR3 is 13 residues long. V lost 2 bases, J lost 2 bases, and 7 bases lay in between. CDR3 bases: TGTGCCTGGAGTCCCGGTACCTACAATGAGCAGTTCTTC. Protein product: CAWSPGTYNEQFF. Filled out from reference TRBV30 and TRBJ2-1, the complete variable domain reads SQTIHQWPATLVQPVGSPLSLECTVEGTSNPNLYWYRQAAGRGLQLLFYSVGIGQISSEVPQNLSASRPQDRQFILSSKKLLLSDSGFYLCAWSPGTYNEQFFGPGTRLTVL.

The V call is TRBV4-3, the J call TRBJ1-2, with 7 nucleotides matching TRBD1. Trimming at V came to 1 base and at J to 8 bases, leaving 7 bases not matched to a gene. From germline, CDR1 is LGHNA and CDR2 YSLEER. CDR3 length equals 14 residues. CDR3 DNA: TGCGCCAGCAGCCAAGCGGCTAGGGACAGCGGCTACACCTTC. Amino acid sequence: CASSQAARDSGYTF.

The chain is built from TRBV11-2 and TRBJ2-1; D is ambiguous. The CDR3 length is 16 residues. Germline loops: CDR1 SGHAT, CDR2 FQNNGV. Trimming removed 7 bases from V and 5 bases from J, with 21 bases in between. CDR3 protein: CASISPFAGSNNEQFF. DNA for the CDR3: TGTGCCAGCATATCCCCCTTTGCCGGGTCCAACAATGAGCAGTTCTTC.

CDR3 amino acids: CASSSKNRGRSYEQYF. The CDR3, as DNA: TGTGCCAGCAGTTCAAAGAACAGGGGGCGTAGCTACGAGCAGTACTTC. V is TRBV27 and J is TRBJ2-7, with 9 bases aligning to TRBD1. The CDR3 contains 16 residues. Germline lookup yields CDR1 MNHEY and CDR2 SMNVEV (reference sequence). After removal of 4 bases from V and 3 bases from J, the junction contained 10 bases not matched to a gene.

The chain uses TRBV19 and TRBJ2-7; D is unresolved. V was cut by 2 bases and J by 0 bases, with 8 bases left in between. This CDR3 is 14 amino acids long. Germline V gene lookup returns CDR1 LNHDA and CDR2 SQIVND (reference sequence). DNA for the CDR3: TGTGCCAGTAGTATATCGGTCAACTCCTACGAGCAGTACTTC. It encodes CASSISVNSYEQYF.

This chain links TRBV3-1 with TRBJ2-7; D call uncertain. The ends were cut back, 5 bases at V and 5 bases at J, with 13 bases in the middle. Germline CDR1 LGHDT, CDR2 YNNKEL (reference sequence). This CDR3 spans 13 amino acids. CDR3 residues: CASSNPPAHEQYF. CDR3 in DNA: TGTGCCAGCAGCAATCCCCCAGCCCACGAGCAGTACTTC.

V usage is TRBV30 and J usage is TRBJ1-1; unclear D gene. The CDR3 length is 16 residues. CDR1 and CDR2 (germline): GTSNPN, SVGIG (reference sequence). The V end was cut by 2 bases, the J end by 1 base, with 17 bases between. The CDR3 DNA reads as TGTGCCTGGAGTACACGTGCCGTACGGGAGAACACTGAAGCTTTCTTT. Its protein is CAWSTRAVRENTEAFF.

This rearrangement joins TRBV19 to TRBJ2-2, with 8 positions matching TRBD2. Per the germline V gene, CDR1 is LNHDA and CDR2 is SQIVND (reference sequence). Germline trimming cut 4 bases from V and 0 bases from J; bases unmatched to any gene: 4. The CDR3 runs to 16 residues. CDR3 amino acids: CASSTTGGANTGELFF. The CDR3 DNA follows: TGTGCCAGTAGTACCACCGGGGGGGCGAACACCGGGGAGCTGTTTTTT.

As to this clonotype: One junction end disagrees with the germline gene, perhaps due to a read error. The V gene is TRBV24-1, the J gene TRBJ1-2; D remains ambiguous. Germline CDR1 and CDR2: KGHDR and SFDVKD. The CDR3 has 14 amino acids. The CDR3 sequence: CTTSDSGRTYGYTF. The CDR3 DNA reads as TGTACCACCAGTGATTCAGGTAGGACCTATGGCTACACCTTC.